This TCR beta chain was documented in a study of T cell responses to AZD1222 COVID-19 vaccine. Study-level points and caveats: Spike as a whole was targeted by vaccine-associated CD4 TCRs, dominant at 160-218 and 743-854. Breadth and depth of Spike-specific TCRs rose after two AZD1222 doses. Unmutated variant regions are reportedly the target of nearly half of TCRs that are spike-specific. Every sample of the repertoires postdated the peak T cell response.

To note about this clone: What it binds is unknown.

This CDR3 has 15 amino acids. TCRdb's copy holds only in-frame clones and misses some; the assay was immunoSEQ multiplex PCR. The sample lists more than 100,000 clones, 85% to 90% occurring once. The starting material was peripheral blood, obtained on day 0 of AZD1222 vaccination. This sequence originates from an adult in good health. This chain links TRBV21-1 with TRBJ1-6; the D call of TRBD1 is as the table states it, not checked on the DNA. TRBV21-1 is a documented pseudogene. The CDR3 loop is CANGQGGKYNSPLHF. CDR3 bases: TGTGCCAACGGACAGGGAGGTAAATATAATTCACCCCTCCACTTT.